Each of the 32 T cell receptor beta chains below was sequenced from the same sample in a study of cytomegalovirus exposure and HLA in healthy donors. PCR primers comprised 60 Vbeta and 13 Jbeta primers. Libraries were prepared by immunoSEQ multiplex PCR; TCRdb keeps only in-frame clonotypes and omits some of them. The sample holds over 90,000 clones, 81% seen once. The material sequenced was PBMCs. These receptors were obtained from a man aged 35 to 55 in good health and CMV-seropositive.

This chain connects TRBV19 to TRBJ2-5, with D tentatively TRBD2 (5 bases). The CDR3 is 17 residues long. The germline CDR1 and CDR2 sequences are LNHDA and SQIVND (reference sequence). The V and J ends lost 3 bases and 0 bases respectively, with 17 bases between them. CDR3 sequence: CASSIRGVVRYQETQYF. CDR3 bases: TGTGCCAGTAGTATCCGGGGAGTAGTTCGGTACCAAGAGACCCAGTACTTC.

About this clone itself: Mismatch with germline at one junction end may stem from a read error. The chain joins TRBV11-2 to TRBJ2-4; 9 bases are a match to TRBD1. From germline, CDR1 is SGHAT and CDR2 FQNNGV. The CDR3 has 14 amino acids. CDR3 DNA sequence: TGTGCCAGCAGCTTTGGGACAGGGCAAAACAGTCAGTACTTC. Residues: CASSFGTGQNSQYF.

In regard to this clone: A read error may produce the germline difference seen at one junction end. The chain links TRBV28 to TRBJ1-2, with 8 bases fitting TRBD1. CDR1 MDHEN and CDR2 SYDVKM come from the germline V gene. The CDR3 is 16 amino acids. CDR3 DNA sequence: TGTGCCAGCAGTTTAGCGGGTGCAGGGGGCTTAGATGGGTACACCTTC. Its protein product is CASSLAGAGGLDGYTF.

This clone was seen a few times. V is TRBV5-8 and J is TRBJ2-3; 7 positions agree with TRBD1. The CDR3 contains 16 residues. Germline CDR1 reads SGHTS; CDR2 reads YDEGEE. V lost 4 bases to trimming and J lost 2 bases; unmatched junction nucleotides: 10. CDR3 coding DNA: TGTGCCAGCAGCGCAGGACAGGACCCCTCCACAGATACGCAGTATTTT. Its protein product is CASSAGQDPSTDTQYF.

In nucleotides, the CDR3 is TGTGCCAGCAGTTTGGGGGGAGATTCCTACGAGCAGTACTTC. It yields the protein CASSLGGDSYEQYF. This chain connects TRBV28 to TRBJ2-7; a possible D gene is TRBD2 (6 bases). Germline V lookup: CDR1 MDHEN, CDR2 SYDVKM. Trimming cost V 3 bases and J 1 base, with 10 bases left between them. The CDR3 is 14 amino acids.

This chain joins TRBV18 and TRBJ2-1; possible D gene TRBD2, 6 bases. The CDR3 totals 15 residues. V lost 4 bases and J 1 base, leaving 11 bases between the germline ends. The germline gives CDR1 KGHSH, CDR2 LQKENI. CDR3 in DNA: TGTGCCAGCTCACTCGCTAGCGCTTCCTACAATGAGCAGTTCTTC. It specifies CASSLASASYNEQFF.

This chain connects TRBV27 to TRBJ2-2, with TRBD2 matching over 8 bases. The V gene end was trimmed by 8 bases and the J gene end by 2 bases; junction bases not matched to a gene: 7. This CDR3 comprises 15 residues. CDR1 and CDR2 from the germline V gene are MNHEY and SMNVEV (reference sequence). The DNA of the CDR3 is TGTGCCAGCGGACTCGGGGGGGGAAACACCGGGGAGCTGTTTTTT. Translation gives CASGLGGGNTGELFF.

This sequence joins TRBV9 and TRBJ1-2, with TRBD1 matching over 7 bases. This CDR3 has 14 amino acids. The ends lost 3 bases at V and 5 bases at J; junction bases unmatched: 7. Germline lookup yields CDR1 SGDLS and CDR2 YYNGEE. The CDR3 spells CASSERGPKYGYTF. CDR3 sequence (DNA): TGTGCCAGCAGCGAGAGGGGGCCGAAATATGGCTACACCTTC.

The V gene is TRBV4-2, the J gene TRBJ2-1, with TRBD2 matching 14 bases. Per the germline V gene, CDR1 is LGHNA and CDR2 is YNFKEQ. V lost 2 bases and J lost 4; bases outside the gene matches: 4. This CDR3 spans 17 amino acids. CDR3 nucleotides: TGTGCCAGCAGCCAAATGACTAGCGGGGGGGCTTACAATGAGCAGTTCTTC. Translation gives CASSQMTSGGAYNEQFF.

The V and J genes are TRBV5-4 and TRBJ2-7; 8 bases are a match to TRBD1. V dropped 4 bases and J dropped 2; count of bases not matched to a gene: 5. CDR3 size: 14 residues. Germline CDR1 is SGHNT and CDR2 is YYREEE (reference sequence). The CDR3 region is CASSRMDRAYEQYF. CDR3 DNA: TGTGCCAGCAGCAGGATGGACAGGGCCTACGAGCAGTACTTC.

The chain links TRBV19 to TRBJ2-1, with TRBD1 as a possible D gene (6 bases). The CDR3 has 16 amino acids. Germline V CDR1 and CDR2: LNHDA, SQIVND (reference sequence). Trimming pared 2 bases from V and 6 bases from J, leaving 17 bases between. The CDR3 region is CASSITRGAIGNEQFF. CDR3 DNA sequence: TGTGCCAGTAGTATAACCAGGGGCGCGATAGGCAATGAGCAGTTCTTC.

The genes are TRBV15 and TRBJ2-1; D ambiguous. CDR3 size: 14 residues. V was trimmed by 5 bases and J by 4 bases, leaving 12 bases between them. Germline values: CDR1 LNHNV, CDR2 YYDKDF (reference sequence). The CDR3 loop reads CATSPNLAYNEQFF. DNA for the CDR3: TGTGCCACCAGCCCGAATTTGGCATACAATGAGCAGTTCTTC.

This sequence joins TRBV6-5 and TRBJ1-4; D remains unclear. The germline V and J ends were trimmed by 0 bases and 11 bases, with 13 bases remaining between them. CDR3 size: 14 residues. Germline CDR1 is MNHEY and CDR2 is SVGAGI. The CDR3 loop is CASSYSAGDGKLFF. As DNA, the CDR3 is TGTGCCAGCAGTTACTCTGCCGGCGACGGGAAACTGTTTTTT.

V is TRBV5-1 and J is TRBJ1-1; 12 bases fit TRBD1. The CDR3 is 18 amino acids. Germline CDR1 and CDR2: SGHRS and YFSETQ. Losses at the gene ends were 7 bases for V and 1 base for J; bases not matched to a gene: 14. CDR3 region: CASVPLAGTGGANTEAFF. CDR3 coding DNA: TGCGCCAGCGTACCACTTGCCGGGACAGGGGGCGCGAACACTGAAGCTTTCTTT.

This clone was picked up one time. The chain joins TRBV11-2 to TRBJ2-7, with a possible D match to TRBD2 (6 bases). Trimming took off 4 bases at V and 4 bases at J, with 20 bases between the two ends. The CDR3 loop spans 16 amino acids. Germline CDR1 SGHAT, CDR2 FQNNGV. This chain's CDR3 is CASSSRGGPGRYEQYF. CDR3 coding DNA: TGTGCCAGCAGCTCACGGGGAGGTCCGGGAAGATACGAGCAGTACTTC.

The chain links TRBV25-1 to TRBJ2-2; D gene ambiguous. V was clipped by 3 bases and J by 4 bases, with 6 bases between them. Germline CDR1 MGHDK, CDR2 SYGVNS. This CDR3 region has 13 residues. CDR3 amino acids: CASSDSPTGELFF. The CDR3 coding sequence is TGTGCCAGCAGTGACTCCCCCACCGGGGAGCTGTTTTTT.

This chain links TRBV2 with TRBJ1-2; possible D gene TRBD1, 6 bases. CDR1 SNHLY and CDR2 FYNNEI come from the germline V gene. V was shortened by 4 bases and J by 2 bases, with 14 bases between the two germline ends. This CDR3 is built from 15 residues. CDR3 DNA: TGTGCCAGCAGTGTGGACAGACCTTTAAACTATGGCTACACCTTC. Protein product: CASSVDRPLNYGYTF.

This chain joins TRBV20-1 and TRBJ1-3; D unclear. V lost 7 bases to trimming and J lost 7 bases, with 11 bases between them. The CDR3 is 11 amino acids. The germline gives CDR1 DFQATT, CDR2 SNEGSKA (reference sequence). In DNA form, the CDR3 reads TGCAGTGTGCTTGTACTCAACACCATATATTTT. This translates into CSVLVLNTIYF.

The V and J genes are TRBV18 and TRBJ2-5; 14 nucleotides line up with TRBD2. The ends lost 5 bases at V and 5 bases at J; junction bases unmatched: 7. The germline V gene encodes CDR1 KGHSH and CDR2 LQKENI. The CDR3 has 16 amino acids. CDR3 in DNA: TGTGCCAGCTCAAGGGGACTAGCGGGAGAAGGGGAGACCCAGTACTTC. It yields the protein CASSRGLAGEGETQYF.

This chain connects TRBV6-1 to TRBJ1-5; the match to TRBD1 covers 10 bases. Germline assignment: CDR1 MNHNS and CDR2 SASEGT. This CDR3 has 15 amino acids. The junction had 6 bases not matched to a gene; V was cut back by 7 bases and J by 3 bases. The CDR3 DNA is TGTGCCAGCACCCGGGACAGGGGAGTCAATCAGCCCCAGCATTTT. Encoded protein: CASTRDRGVNQPQHF.

This clone came up a few times. The chain employs TRBV27 and TRBJ2-7, with 7 bases identical to TRBD1. The CDR3 has 14 residues. The V gene end was trimmed by 0 bases and the J gene end by 5 bases; junction bases not matched to a gene: 4. The germline CDR1 and CDR2 sequences are MNHEY and SMNVEV (reference sequence). CDR3 sequence: CASSLSGGKDEQYF. The CDR3 DNA sequence: TGTGCCAGCAGTTTATCAGGGGGCAAGGACGAGCAGTACTTC.

The chain joins TRBV7-2 to TRBJ2-7, with TRBD2 matching 10 bases. Unmatched junction bases numbered 11, after V lost 6 bases and J lost 0 bases. Per the germline V gene, CDR1 is SGHTA and CDR2 is FQGNSA. The CDR3 runs to 17 residues. Here the CDR3 DNA reads TGTGCCAGCAGTCCTACGAGGACTAGCGGCAGCTCCTACGAGCAGTACTTC. As protein: CASSPTRTSGSSYEQYF.

The CDR3 DNA follows: TGTGCCAGCAGCCTAATTACAGGGGGCTCTAGCTATGGCTACACCTTC. Its translation is CASSLITGGSSYGYTF. This chain uses TRBV13 with TRBJ1-2, with 9 bases that match TRBD1. The trim removed 5 bases at V and 4 bases at J, leaving 11 bases unmatched. Looked up from germline, CDR1 is PRHDT and CDR2 is FYEKMQ (reference sequence). This CDR3 has 16 residues. The variable domain in full, with the rest retrieved from reference TRBV13 and TRBJ1-2, is AAGVIQSPRHLIKEKRETATLKCYPIPRHDTVYWYQQGPGQDPQFLISFYEKMQSDKGSIPDRFSAQQFSDYHSELNMSSLELGDSALYFCASSLITGGSSYGYTFGSGTRLTVV.

The rearrangement links TRBV5-1 to TRBJ1-2; perhaps TRBD1 as D (5 bases). V dropped 0 bases and J dropped 7 bases, with 16 bases sitting between them. This CDR3 contains 15 residues. The germline V gene has CDR1 SGHRS and CDR2 YFSETQ. CDR3 nucleotide sequence: TGCGCCAGCAGCTTGGGGGGCGATTTACCCAGTGGCTACACCTTC. This encodes CASSLGGDLPSGYTF.

V gene TRBV30 combines with J gene TRBJ2-5; D unclear. The DNA end is more similar to TRBJ2-7, so the J call may be wrong. CDR1 and CDR2 from the germline V gene are GTSNPN and SVGIG (reference sequence). The CDR3 loop spans 13 amino acids. CDR3 coding DNA: TGTGCCTGGAGTGTTGCAGACTCCTACGAGCAGTACTTC. It encodes CAWSVADSYEQYF.

This clone was seen a single time. The V and J genes are TRBV9 and TRBJ1-1, with a possible D match to TRBD1 (6 bases). Trimming took 6 bases from V and 1 from J, leaving 13 bases between them. The germline V gene encodes CDR1 SGDLS and CDR2 YYNGEE. CDR3 length: 14 residues. CDR3 in amino acids: CASTSGQPNTEAFF. The CDR3, as DNA: TGTGCCAGCACCTCCGGACAGCCGAACACTGAAGCTTTCTTT.

The sample holds a few counts of this clone. The genes are TRBV4-2 and TRBJ1-5; no clear D. The CDR3 is made up of 14 amino acids. Trimming removed 3 bases at V and 4 bases at J, with 10 bases between. Germline lookup yields CDR1 LGHNA and CDR2 YNFKEQ. CDR3: CASSHAGANQPQHF. CDR3 bases: TGTGCCAGCAGCCATGCAGGTGCAAATCAGCCCCAGCATTTT.

This clone showed up just a few times. J is TRBJ2-7 and V is TRBV2, with a tentative D call TRBD1 (5 bases). CDR1 and CDR2 (germline): SNHLY, FYNNEI. There are 14 residues in the CDR3. The ends were cut back, 4 bases at V and 3 bases at J, with 13 bases in the middle. The CDR3 is CASSVEGHLYEQYF. CDR3 DNA sequence: TGTGCCAGCAGTGTGGAAGGACACCTCTACGAGCAGTACTTC. The variable domain in full, with the rest retrieved from reference TRBV2 and TRBJ2-7, is EPEVTQTPSHQVTQMGQEVILRCVPISNHLYFYWYRQILGQKVEFLVSFYNNEISEKSEIFDDQFSVERPDGSNFTLKIRSTKLEDSAMYFCASSVEGHLYEQYFGPGTRLTVT.

The rearrangement links TRBV30 to TRBJ2-2; 9 positions agree with TRBD1. V was pared by 2 bases and J by 4 bases, with 5 bases of the junction left unmatched. This CDR3 contains 15 residues. Germline V gene data show CDR1 as GTSNPN and CDR2 as SVGIG (reference sequence). The CDR3 DNA follows: TGTGCCTGGAGTCCACAGGGGGCGGGCACCGGGGAGCTGTTTTTT. Its translation: CAWSPQGAGTGELFF.

The V call is TRBV7-8, the J call TRBJ2-5; D remains unclear. Germline CDR1 SGHVS, CDR2 FQNEAQ. The CDR3 is 14 amino acids. V lost 2 bases and J lost 2, with 9 bases in between. CDR3 residues: CASSLNQRQETQYF. CDR3 bases: TGTGCCAGCAGCTTAAACCAGAGGCAAGAGACCCAGTACTTC.

This clone was recorded once. The chain joins TRBV9 to TRBJ2-3; tentatively, D is TRBD2 (5 bases). This CDR3 is 15 amino acids long. With 4 bases removed from V and 2 bases from J, the gap between germline ends came to 14 bases. CDR1 is SGDLS, CDR2 YYNGEE, per germline. The CDR3 protein is CASSPRRANTDTQYF. The CDR3 bases are TGTGCCAGCAGCCCGAGGCGGGCGAACACAGATACGCAGTATTTT.

The chain links TRBV29-1 to TRBJ2-2, with 9 nucleotides matching TRBD2. There are 15 residues in the CDR3. Germline V CDR1 and CDR2: SQVTM, ANQGSEA. The V gene end was trimmed by 4 bases and the J gene end by 0 bases; junction bases not matched to a gene: 3. The CDR3 sequence: CSVAPSGTNTGELFF. The DNA for the CDR3 is TGCAGCGTTGCCCCTAGCGGGACGAACACCGGGGAGCTGTTTTTT.